The sequence of this T cell receptor (beta chain) was determined in a study of T cell repertoires in cytomegalovirus infection. About the study: The authors relied on CMV epitopes, both recently identified HLA-C-restricted and well-studied HLA-B-restricted. Signatures in public TCR beta sequences pointed to both CMV infection and matching HLA type. Study-wide findings and caveats: In two of eight donors, the top clonotype was HLA-C-restricted CMV-specific.

This CDR3 is 14 amino acids long. V lost 4 bases and J lost 8, with 17 bases in between. Germline values: CDR1 SGHVS, CDR2 FNYEAQ. MiXCR, run by TCRdb on the reads, gives a single entry per CDR3 protein. The sample has fewer than 1,000,000 distinct CDR3 sequences, more than 25% seen once. This clonotype turned up a few times. Its target is unknown. The sequencing here drew on cultured CD8+ T cells from PBMCs, taken from culture after CMV antigen stimulation. This sequence joins TRBV7-6 and TRBJ1-2; TRBD1 is a possible D gene (6 bases). The TCR sequence derives from a human donor in good health (CMV status not recorded). Some clones in this sample may be carry-over from other donors' samples. The CDR3 bases are TGTGCCAGCAGCTCGCGTGATACAGGGAACGGCTACACCTTC. Translated, it gives CASSSRDTGNGYTF.